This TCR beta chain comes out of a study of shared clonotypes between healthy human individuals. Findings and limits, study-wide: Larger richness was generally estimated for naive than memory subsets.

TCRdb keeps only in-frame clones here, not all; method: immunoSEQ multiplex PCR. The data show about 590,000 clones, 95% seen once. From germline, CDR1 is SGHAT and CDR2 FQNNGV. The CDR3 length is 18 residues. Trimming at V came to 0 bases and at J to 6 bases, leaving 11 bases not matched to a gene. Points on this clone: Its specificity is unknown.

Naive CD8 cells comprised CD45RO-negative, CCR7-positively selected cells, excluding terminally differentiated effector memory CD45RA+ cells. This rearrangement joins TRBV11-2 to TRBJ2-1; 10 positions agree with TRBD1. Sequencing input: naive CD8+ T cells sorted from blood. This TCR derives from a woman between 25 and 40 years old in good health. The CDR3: CASSLDSRGQGGSNEQFF. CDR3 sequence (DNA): TGTGCCAGCAGCTTAGATTCTCGTGGACAGGGGGGTTCCAATGAGCAGTTCTTC.